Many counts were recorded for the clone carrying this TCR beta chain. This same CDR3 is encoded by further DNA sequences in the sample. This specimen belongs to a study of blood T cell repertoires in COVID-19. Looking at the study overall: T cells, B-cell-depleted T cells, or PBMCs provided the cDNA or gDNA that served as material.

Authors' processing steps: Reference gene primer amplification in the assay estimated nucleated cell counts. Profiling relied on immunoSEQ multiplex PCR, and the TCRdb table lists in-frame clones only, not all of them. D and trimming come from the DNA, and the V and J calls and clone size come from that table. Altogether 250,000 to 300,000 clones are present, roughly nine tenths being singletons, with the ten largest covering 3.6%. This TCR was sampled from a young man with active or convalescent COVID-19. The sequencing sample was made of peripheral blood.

This CDR3 is CASSLEGGPGETQYF. The CDR3 DNA is TGTGCCAGCTCCCTAGAGGGAGGGCCAGGTGAGACCCAGTACTTC. J is TRBJ2-5 and V is TRBV5-4; 7 nucleotides agree with TRBD2. This CDR3 contains 15 residues. V dropped 7 bases and J dropped 5; count of bases not matched to a gene: 14. Germline V gene sequence: CDR1 SGHNT, CDR2 YYREEE (reference sequence).